A selection of T cell receptor beta chains follows, all from one sample in a study of cytomegalovirus exposure and HLA in healthy donors. Data came from immunoSEQ multiplex PCR; TCRdb stores just in-frame clones and leaves some out. The data hold approximately 170,000 clones, with approximately 80% observed a single time. The sequenced material came from PBMCs. These receptor sequences come from a woman between 45 and 60 years old in good health and CMV-seropositive. Both conserved end residues are part of each CDR3. Each record gives: V gene, D gene, CDR3 length, clone size, J gene, CDR3 DNA, CDR3 protein. The D gene is left open where the match is weak. The size field is filled for only some rows; it gives once, few, many or a size class.

V gene: TRBV4-3; D gene: NA; CDR3 length: 15; clone size: NA; J gene: TRBJ1-3; CDR3 DNA: TGCGCCAGCAGCCAAGATTACGGGGGTGGAAACACCATATATTTT; CDR3 protein: CASSQDYGGGNTIYF
V gene: TRBV7-9; D gene: NA; CDR3 length: 15; clone size: NA; J gene: TRBJ1-2; CDR3 DNA: TGTGCCAGCAGCCGCACAGGGATGGGGTACTATGGCTACACCTTC; CDR3 protein: CASSRTGMGYYGYTF
V gene: TRBV9; D gene: TRBD1; CDR3 length: 15; clone size: NA; J gene: TRBJ2-2; CDR3 DNA: TGTGCCAGCAGCGGACCCGGGACAGATACTGGGGAGCTGTTTTTT; CDR3 protein: CASSGPGTDTGELFF
V gene: TRBV5-1; D gene: NA; CDR3 length: 17; clone size: NA; J gene: TRBJ1-1; CDR3 DNA: TGCGCCAGCAGCCCCGAGCGGGCAGGGCCTTTGAACACTGAAGCTTTCTTT; CDR3 protein: CASSPERAGPLNTEAFF
V gene: TRBV7-9; D gene: NA; CDR3 length: 12; clone size: NA; J gene: TRBJ2-5; CDR3 DNA: TGTGCCAGCAGCCGGGAACAAGAGACCCAGTACTTC; CDR3 protein: CASSREQETQYF
V gene: TRBV7-9; D gene: TRBD2; CDR3 length: 15; clone size: NA; J gene: TRBJ2-3; CDR3 DNA: TGTGCCAGCAGCCCACGGACTAGTTTTGCAGATACGCAGTATTTT; CDR3 protein: CASSPRTSFADTQYF
V gene: TRBV4-3; D gene: NA; CDR3 length: 13; clone size: NA; J gene: TRBJ2-2; CDR3 DNA: TGCGCCAGCGGGCCGGCCGAAGGCGGGGAGCTGTTTTTT; CDR3 protein: CASGPAEGGELFF
V gene: TRBV9; D gene: TRBD1; CDR3 length: 14; clone size: NA; J gene: TRBJ1-1; CDR3 DNA: TGTGCCAGCAGCGTGGGACAGGGTCACCTTGAAGCTTTCTTT; CDR3 protein: CASSVGQGHLEAFF
V gene: TRBV7-2; D gene: NA; CDR3 length: 14; clone size: NA; J gene: TRBJ1-1; CDR3 DNA: TGTGCCAGCAGCTTAGTTCCAGTGAACACTGAAGCTTTCTTT; CDR3 protein: CASSLVPVNTEAFF
V gene: TRBV5-1; D gene: NA; CDR3 length: 15; clone size: NA; J gene: TRBJ2-2; CDR3 DNA: TGCGCCAGCAGCTCCGCGGGACTCAACACCGGGGAGCTGTTTTTT; CDR3 protein: CASSSAGLNTGELFF
V gene: TRBV15; D gene: TRBD1; CDR3 length: 17; clone size: NA; J gene: TRBJ1-1; CDR3 DNA: TGTGCCACCAGTAGGGACAGTCCGCCTCTCATGAACACTGAAGCTTTCTTT; CDR3 protein: CATSRDSPPLMNTEAFF
V gene: TRBV5-1; D gene: NA; CDR3 length: 15; clone size: NA; J gene: TRBJ1-5; CDR3 DNA: TGCGCCAGCAGCTCTACAGGGAATAGCAATCAGCCCCAGCATTTT; CDR3 protein: CASSSTGNSNQPQHF
V gene: TRBV5-4; D gene: TRBD2; CDR3 length: 16; clone size: NA; J gene: TRBJ2-3; CDR3 DNA: TGTGCCAGCAGCACCAGCGGGGGGGGTAACACAGATACGCAGTATTTT; CDR3 protein: CASSTSGGGNTDTQYF
V gene: TRBV5-1; D gene: TRBD1; CDR3 length: 14; clone size: NA; J gene: TRBJ1-2; CDR3 DNA: TGCGCCAGCAGCTTCACCGGGACAGGGGGCGGCTACACCTTC; CDR3 protein: CASSFTGTGGGYTF
V gene: TRBV7-9; D gene: TRBD1; CDR3 length: 17; clone size: NA; J gene: TRBJ1-2; CDR3 DNA: TGTGCCAGCAGCTTGGACAGGGGCCCCCCATATAAATATGGCTACACCTTC; CDR3 protein: CASSLDRGPPYKYGYTF
V gene: TRBV7-8; D gene: TRBD2; CDR3 length: 14; clone size: NA; J gene: TRBJ2-7; CDR3 DNA: TGTGCCAGCAGCCCATTAGCGGGCCCCTACGAGCAGTACTTC; CDR3 protein: CASSPLAGPYEQYF
V gene: TRBV9; D gene: NA; CDR3 length: 13; clone size: NA; J gene: TRBJ1-2; CDR3 DNA: TGTGCCAGCAGCGTACCGCTCACAAACAGCTACACCTTC; CDR3 protein: CASSVPLTNSYTF
V gene: TRBV15; D gene: TRBD1; CDR3 length: 17; clone size: NA; J gene: TRBJ2-7; CDR3 DNA: TGTGCCACCAGCAGAGAAGCTCTCGGCAGGGGGTCGGCCGAGCAGTACTTC; CDR3 protein: CATSREALGRGSAEQYF
V gene: TRBV5-1; D gene: NA; CDR3 length: 13; clone size: NA; J gene: TRBJ2-2; CDR3 DNA: TGCGCCAGCAGCAAGGAGATAGCCGTGGAGCTGTTTTTT; CDR3 protein: CASSKEIAVELFF
V gene: TRBV19; D gene: TRBD1; CDR3 length: 16; clone size: NA; J gene: TRBJ1-1; CDR3 DNA: TGTGCCAGTAAGTTGTTGGGACAGGGGGTGAACACTGAAGCTTTCTTT; CDR3 protein: CASKLLGQGVNTEAFF
V gene: TRBV30; D gene: NA; CDR3 length: 16; clone size: NA; J gene: TRBJ1-4; CDR3 DNA: TGTGCCTACGAATATAGAAAATCAGGGTTTTCTGAAAAACTGTTTTTT; CDR3 protein: CAYEYRKSGFSEKLFF
V gene: TRBV5-4; D gene: TRBD1; CDR3 length: 14; clone size: NA; J gene: TRBJ1-1; CDR3 DNA: TGTGCCAGCAGCAAGATACAGGGGGGGACTGAAGCTTTCTTT; CDR3 protein: CASSKIQGGTEAFF
V gene: TRBV7-2; D gene: TRBD1; CDR3 length: 14; clone size: NA; J gene: TRBJ1-2; CDR3 DNA: TGTGCCAGCAGCTTAGAAGACAGGGGGCGAAGCTACACCTTC; CDR3 protein: CASSLEDRGRSYTF
V gene: TRBV7-8; D gene: NA; CDR3 length: 11; clone size: NA; J gene: TRBJ2-7; CDR3 DNA: TGTGCCAGCAGTTTAGCTAAAGAGCAGTACTTC; CDR3 protein: CASSLAKEQYF
V gene: TRBV11-2; D gene: TRBD1; CDR3 length: 15; clone size: NA; J gene: TRBJ1-3; CDR3 DNA: TGTGCCAGCAGCACGGCGGGACAGGGCAGAAACACCATATATTTT; CDR3 protein: CASSTAGQGRNTIYF
V gene: TRBV11-2; D gene: TRBD1; CDR3 length: 16; clone size: NA; J gene: TRBJ1-2; CDR3 DNA: TGTGCCAGCAGCCCGGAGCAGGGGGCCTGGAGGGATGGCTACACCTTC; CDR3 protein: CASSPEQGAWRDGYTF
V gene: TRBV9; D gene: NA; CDR3 length: 14; clone size: NA; J gene: TRBJ1-3; CDR3 DNA: TGTGCCAGCAGCGTAAGGACAGATGGAAACACCATATATTTT; CDR3 protein: CASSVRTDGNTIYF
V gene: TRBV5-4; D gene: TRBD2; CDR3 length: 18; clone size: NA; J gene: TRBJ2-3; CDR3 DNA: TGTGCCAGCAGCCCGGCGGCAGCGGGGGGTCGATGGGGAGATACGCAGTATTTT; CDR3 protein: CASSPAAAGGRWGDTQYF
V gene: TRBV9; D gene: TRBD1; CDR3 length: 17; clone size: once; J gene: TRBJ1-3; CDR3 DNA: TGTGCCAGCAGCGTAGGGGTATCGAGACAGGGGGCCCGAGACATATATTTT; CDR3 protein: CASSVGVSRQGARDIYF